This TCR beta chain stems from a study of blood T cells in healthy people across ages. Broader study findings: Donors of long life had a larger count of naive CD4+ cells and greater diversity than aged donors. Older individuals had lower TCR beta diversity per million T cells (the decline was roughly linear). Strong correlation was found linking TCR beta diversity to naive T cell percentage.

The authors drew approximately 9 milliliters of peripheral blood from each donor. Germline V lookup: CDR1 SGHTA, CDR2 FQGNSA. V lost 3 bases and J lost 8, with 12 bases in between. This CDR3 is 13 amino acids long. Details on this clonotype: Its cognate antigen is unknown.

Through a sample-barcoded 5' primer and a J-beta primer mix, a second PCR was run for roughly 6 to 11 cycles. From the 5' RACE reads, TCRdb called clonotypes with MiXCR, one entry per CDR3 protein. The table shows 1,500,000 or so distinct CDR3 sequences, with roughly 43% occurring only once. The sample consisted of blood. V is TRBV7-2 and J is TRBJ2-3, with D perhaps matching TRBD1 or TRBD2 (6 bases each). This TCR was recovered from a woman aged 18-30 years in good health. The CDR3 DNA is TGTGCCAGCAGCTTGGGGGGCCCTGTTACGCAGTATTTT. This gives the protein CASSLGGPVTQYF.